Below, 18 T cell receptor beta chains from the same sample are listed, as sequenced in a study of lymphopenia after photon versus proton radiotherapy. Some clones are missing from TCRdb's copy, which holds only in-frame ones; the method was immunoSEQ multiplex PCR. The sample holds 29,000 or so clones, over 80% seen once. The specimen was peripheral blood, collected from a patient treated with proton-based radiotherapy. The origin of the receptors is a woman in her fifties or sixties with cholangiocarcinoma. Some clones in this sample may be carry-over from other donors' samples.

CDR3 DNA: TGTGCCAGTAGTATAGATGGCCGAGACTTCTATGGCTACACCTTC. Encoded protein: CASSIDGRDFYGYTF. V is TRBV19 and J is TRBJ1-2, with D uncertain. The CDR3 sequence is 15 residues long. The V end was cut by 0 bases, the J end by 4 bases, with 12 bases between. The V gene's germline CDR1 is LNHDA and CDR2 SQIVND (reference sequence).

The chain employs TRBV19 and TRBJ1-1, with D uncertain. The CDR3 is 15 amino acids. V lost 4 bases and J lost 0, with 12 bases in between. CDR1 and CDR2 from the germline V gene are LNHDA and SQIVND (reference sequence). The CDR3 is CASSSSSALNTEAFF. The CDR3 DNA reads TGTGCCAGTAGTAGCTCTTCGGCGCTGAACACTGAAGCTTTCTTT.

The gene calls are TRBV11-1 and TRBJ2-5; D is uncertain. This CDR3 is 12 amino acids long. V lost 5 bases, J lost 4 bases, and 8 bases lay in between. Germline CDR1 SGHAT, CDR2 FQDESV (reference sequence). The CDR3 spells CASSHQRETQYF. The DNA for the CDR3 is TGTGCCAGCAGCCACCAAAGAGAGACCCAGTACTTC.

This sequence joins TRBV25-1 and TRBJ2-7; TRBD2 matches 12 bases. The CDR3 runs 14 residues. Germline assignment: CDR1 MGHDK and CDR2 SYGVNS. With 11 bases clipped from V and 7 bases from J, the junction kept 12 bases outside the gene matches. As DNA, the CDR3 is TGTGCCTGCGGGCTAGCGGGAGGGCCGAAAGAGCAGTACTTC. Amino acids: CACGLAGGPKEQYF.

The chain joins TRBV27 to TRBJ2-2; perhaps TRBD1 as D (6 bases). Germline CDR1 MNHEY, CDR2 SMNVEV (reference sequence). The CDR3 contains 14 residues. The ends were cut back, 5 bases at V and 6 bases at J, with 13 bases in the middle. Here the CDR3 reads CASSVEQGSGELFF. DNA of the CDR3: TGTGCCAGCAGTGTGGAACAGGGCTCCGGGGAGCTGTTTTTT.

The chain recombines TRBV9 with TRBJ2-2; possible D gene TRBD1, 5 bases. The germline V gene has CDR1 SGDLS and CDR2 YYNGEE. The CDR3 totals 15 residues. V lost 7 bases and J 4 bases, leaving 17 bases between the germline ends. The CDR3 nucleotides read TGTGCCAGCCGTTTAGGCGGAACAGGCACCGGGGAGCTGTTTTTT. Its translation: CASRLGGTGTGELFF.

This clone was seen a handful of times. This chain uses TRBV2 with TRBJ2-7, with D hard to call. The V end was cut by 2 bases, the J end by 2 bases, with 10 bases between. CDR1 is SNHLY, CDR2 FYNNEI, per germline. This CDR3 is built from 14 residues. The CDR3 sequence: CASSEQASTYEQYF. CDR3 in DNA: TGTGCCAGCAGTGAACAGGCATCAACCTACGAGCAGTACTTC.

The chain links TRBV18 to TRBJ2-7; 9 nucleotides align to TRBD2. The J segment lost 6 bases and the V segment lost 1 base, leaving 4 bases of the junction unmatched. The CDR3 totals 14 residues. Germline CDR1 KGHSH, CDR2 LQKENI. The chain's CDR3 is CASSPLAGEAEQYF. The CDR3 DNA sequence: TGTGCCAGCTCACCACTAGCGGGAGAGGCCGAGCAGTACTTC.

The J gene is TRBJ2-3, the V gene TRBV4-1; D is possibly TRBD1 (6 bases). Germline CDR1 and CDR2: MGHRA and YSYEKL. The germline V and J ends were trimmed by 1 base and 2 bases, with 10 bases remaining between them. The CDR3 contains 15 residues. The CDR3 loop is CASSQVGADTDTQYF. In DNA, the CDR3 is TGCGCCAGCAGCCAAGTGGGGGCAGACACAGATACGCAGTATTTT.

The chain recombines TRBV27 with TRBJ2-7, with a tentative D call TRBD2 (6 bases). The CDR3 covers 12 residues. The germline V and J ends were trimmed by 7 bases and 6 bases, with 13 bases remaining between them. Germline CDR1 reads MNHEY; CDR2 reads SMNVEV (reference sequence). CDR3 in amino acids: CASNPSGGEQYF. The CDR3 DNA follows: TGTGCCAGCAACCCTTCCGGGGGCGAGCAGTACTTC.

V gene TRBV21-1 combines with J gene TRBJ1-5; whether TRBD1, the table's D call, matches the DNA was not checked. TRBV21-1 has pseudogene status. The CDR3 is 20 amino acids. The CDR3 DNA reads as TGTGCCAGCAGCAAAGGCGGCAGGGTAAGAGGCCTTGTGAGCAATCAGCCCCAGCATTTT. Its protein product is CASSKGGRVRGLVSNQPQHF.

The V call is TRBV27, the J call TRBJ1-6; D might be TRBD1 (5 bases). Germline V gene data show CDR1 as MNHEY and CDR2 as SMNVEV (reference sequence). This CDR3 has 15 amino acids. Between the trimmed V and J ends, which lost 5 bases and 5 bases, there was a span of 13 bases. Here the CDR3 reads CASSQGWRHNSPLHF. The CDR3 DNA follows: TGTGCCAGCAGTCAGGGTTGGAGACATAATTCACCCCTCCACTTT.

This sequence joins TRBV6-5 and TRBJ1-2; 9 nucleotides match TRBD1. V was clipped by 4 bases and J by 2 bases; unmatched bases: 8. The V gene's germline CDR1 is MNHEY and CDR2 SVGAGI. The CDR3 runs to 16 residues. The CDR3 nucleotides are TGTGCCAGCAGTTTGCTTCGACAGGGGGACAACTATGGCTACACCTTC. It translates to CASSLLRQGDNYGYTF.

This clone was seen ten or more times. V and J are TRBV5-6 and TRBJ1-2; a weak D match, TRBD1 (5 bases). Germline CDR1 reads SGHDT; CDR2 reads YYEEEE. The CDR3 sequence is 13 residues long. Trimming shortened V by 0 bases and J by 5 bases, and 8 bases separated the two germline ends. CDR3 residues: CASSLEGRYGYTF. Here the CDR3 DNA reads TGTGCCAGCAGCTTGGAGGGGAGGTATGGCTACACCTTC.

V usage is TRBV27 and J usage is TRBJ1-1; D may be TRBD1 (6 bases). CDR1 and CDR2 from the germline V gene are MNHEY and SMNVEV (reference sequence). V dropped 10 bases and J dropped 0 bases, with 15 bases sitting between them. This CDR3 is built from 14 residues. The CDR3 coding sequence is TGTGCCACCAGACCCGACAGGCTGAACACTGAAGCTTTCTTT. The encoded protein is CATRPDRLNTEAFF.

J is TRBJ2-3 and V is TRBV19, with 7 bases fitting TRBD1. The CDR3 is 15 amino acids. Looked up from germline, CDR1 is LNHDA and CDR2 is SQIVND (reference sequence). Trimming at V came to 6 bases and at J to 0 bases, leaving 6 bases not matched to a gene. CDR3 sequence reads: CASRNRGLSTDTQYF. Here the CDR3 DNA reads TGTGCCAGTAGGAACAGGGGATTAAGCACAGATACGCAGTATTTT. The variable domain in full, with the rest retrieved from reference TRBV19 and TRBJ2-3, is DGGITQSPKYLFRKEGQNVTLSCEQNLNHDAMYWYRQDPGQGLRLIYYSQIVNDFQKGDIAEGYSVSREKKESFPLTVTSAQKNPTAFYLCASRNRGLSTDTQYFGPGTRLTVL.

In this sample, this clone turned up once. The rearrangement uses TRBV18 and TRBJ1-4; unclear D gene. This CDR3 has 15 residues. Germline V lookup: CDR1 KGHSH, CDR2 LQKENI. Trimming took 5 bases from V and 3 from J, leaving 13 bases between them. The CDR3: CASSSAQPANEKLFF. The CDR3 DNA reads as TGTGCCAGCTCATCTGCCCAGCCAGCTAATGAAAAACTGTTTTTT.

The genes are TRBV6-1 and TRBJ1-1; 9 positions agree with TRBD1. CDR3 length: 14 residues. Unmatched junction bases numbered 10, after V lost 7 bases and J lost 7 bases. Germline CDR1 reads MNHNS; CDR2 reads SASEGT. Here the CDR3 reads CASKITGGADEAFF. The CDR3 DNA follows: TGTGCCAGCAAAATTACAGGGGGCGCAGATGAAGCTTTCTTT.